Shown below are 5 T cell receptor beta chains from a single sample sequenced in a study of graft-versus-host responses after intestinal transplantation. No antigen has been assigned to these receptors. Sequencing used immunoSEQ multiplex PCR; TCRdb keeps in-frame clones, though not all of them. The data hold tens of thousands of clones, with around 93% observed a single time. The sequenced sample was unstimulated CD8+ T cells sorted from spleen or lymph node cells, obtained before transplant. All receptors come from a human donor who was the organ donor for an intestinal transplant.

This clone was recorded only once. The rearrangement uses TRBV5-6 and TRBJ2-3, with TRBD1 identical over 9 bases. Looked up from germline, CDR1 is SGHDT and CDR2 is YYEEEE. The V segment lost 2 bases and the J segment 5 bases; nucleotides outside the gene matches: 12. The CDR3 has 17 residues. The chain's CDR3 is CASSLPRDRVFQDTQYF. In nucleotides, the CDR3 is TGTGCCAGCAGCTTACCCCGGGACAGGGTGTTTCAAGATACGCAGTATTTT.

The V and J genes are TRBV4-1 and TRBJ2-7; unclear D gene. Germline values: CDR1 MGHRA, CDR2 YSYEKL. CDR3 size: 15 residues. The V and J ends lost 0 bases and 7 bases respectively, with 16 bases between them. CDR3 DNA sequence: TGCGCCAGCAGCCAAGATATCCCGTTGCCGCTAGAGCAGTACTTC. Translating gives CASSQDIPLPLEQYF.

CDR3 sequence: CASSQIGLSYGYTF. CDR3 coding DNA: TGCGCCAGCAGCCAAATCGGACTGAGCTATGGCTACACCTTC. The rearrangement joins TRBV4-1 to TRBJ1-2; no definite D call. The germline V and J ends were trimmed by 2 bases and 4 bases, with 11 bases remaining between them. CDR3 size: 14 residues. Germline CDR1 MGHRA, CDR2 YSYEKL.

CDR3 protein: CASSPDRVEGDEQFF. The CDR3 DNA is TGTGCCAGCAGCCCCGACAGGGTCGAGGGCGATGAGCAGTTCTTC. The J gene is TRBJ2-1, the V gene TRBV7-2, with TRBD1 matching 7 bases. V lost 5 bases and J lost 8; bases outside the gene matches: 12. The germline V gene encodes CDR1 SGHTA and CDR2 FQGNSA. The CDR3 spans 15 residues.

The chain joins TRBV15 to TRBJ1-1, with a weak D call TRBD1 (5 bases). Germline V gene lookup returns CDR1 LNHNV and CDR2 YYDKDF (reference sequence). The CDR3 length is 13 residues. The germline V and J ends were trimmed by 3 bases and 7 bases, with 12 bases remaining between them. CDR3 protein: CATSRRWGSEAFF. As DNA, the CDR3 is TGTGCCACCAGCAGGAGATGGGGCAGTGAAGCTTTCTTT.